This note documents a single T cell receptor beta chain sequence. Its target is not known. The time point here: newly diagnosed GD, antithyroid drugs for less than 3 months. TCR sequences were obtained from RNA taken from PBMCs. The TCR beta library used iRepertoire HTBI primers with Arm-PCR amplification of CDR3. MiXCR, run by TCRdb on the multiplex PCR reads, gives a single entry per CDR3 protein. This table has about half a million distinct CDR3 sequences, more than 10% appearing once. This entry comes from a study of regulatory T cells in long-lasting Graves disease. Broader study findings: Newly diagnosed disease favored TRBV20-1 and TRBJ2-1 over persistent disease.

The CDR3 runs to 15 residues. V was trimmed by 4 bases and J by 2 bases, leaving 15 bases between them. From germline, CDR1 is LNHDA and CDR2 SQIVND (reference sequence). These same data were also listed under a study on T cells in Graves' hyperthyroidism and ophthalmopathy. As reported in that work: Ophthalmopathy was separated from stable hyperthyroidism by a 13 V-J model.

The sequence was obtained from a woman aged 25-40 years with Graves disease. The sample here was peripheral blood mononuclear cells (PBMCs), taken at new diagnosis, from a patient treated with antithyroid drugs. The rearrangement links TRBV19 to TRBJ2-7, with TRBD1 as a possible D gene (6 bases). CDR3 in amino acids: CASSRGLLPAYEQYF. The CDR3 DNA is TGTGCCAGTAGTAGGGGGCTCCTCCCGGCCTACGAGCAGTACTTC.